A single sample gave rise to the 16 T cell receptor beta chains below, sequenced in a study of naive CD8 T cells in extremely preterm neonates. Measured with immunoSEQ multiplex PCR; TCRdb has only the in-frame clones, and not every one. Seen here are about 5,800 clones, 95% to 97% observed once, and the top ten hold 0.65% to 0.85%. Sample: naive CD8+ T cells from blood. These receptors originate from a human donor in good health.

CDR3 amino acids: CASSRGQGRTDTQYF. The DNA for the CDR3 is TGTGCCAGCAGCCGAGGACAGGGGCGCACAGATACGCAGTATTTT. The genes are TRBV5-8 and TRBJ2-3; 9 nucleotides align to TRBD1. Trimming at V came to 4 bases and at J to 1 base, leaving 4 bases not matched to a gene. The germline CDR1 and CDR2 sequences are SGHTS and YDEGEE. This CDR3 is built from 15 residues.

The rearrangement joins TRBV10-3 to TRBJ1-5, with 7 positions matching TRBD1. After removal of 5 bases from V and 6 bases from J, the junction contained 10 bases not matched to a gene. CDR1 ENHRY and CDR2 SYGVKD come from the germline V gene. This CDR3 spans 15 amino acids. CDR3 sequence reads: CAISKTGDSSQPQHF. The CDR3 nucleotides read TGTGCCATCAGTAAAACAGGGGATTCAAGTCAGCCCCAGCATTTT.

This sequence joins TRBV27 and TRBJ2-7; D remains unclear. CDR1 and CDR2 from the germline V gene are MNHEY and SMNVEV (reference sequence). This CDR3 spans 14 amino acids. Trimming pared 5 bases from V and 4 bases from J, leaving 15 bases between. This chain's CDR3 is CASSGFLRPYEQYF. CDR3 coding DNA: TGTGCCAGCAGTGGGTTCCTCAGGCCTTACGAGCAGTACTTC.

This clone has a single count. This chain uses TRBV29-1 with TRBJ1-2; D is perhaps TRBD1 (5 bases). Germline CDR1 SQVTM, CDR2 ANQGSEA. V lost 3 bases and J 7 bases, leaving 9 bases between the germline ends. CDR3 size: 11 residues. The CDR3 region has the DNA TGCAGCGTTGATGTGGGGGGTGGCTACACCTTC. Protein product: CSVDVGGGYTF.

This clone was detected only once. The rearrangement uses TRBV2 and TRBJ2-3; TRBD2 aligns across 9 bases. This CDR3 has 15 amino acids. Trimming took 6 bases from V and 4 from J; bases not matched to a gene: 8. The germline V gene has CDR1 SNHLY and CDR2 FYNNEI. CDR3 in DNA: TGTGCCAGCAGGGAACCGGGACTAGCCCCAGATACGCAGTATTTT. Translating gives CASREPGLAPDTQYF.

This clone was counted once. This chain connects TRBV2 to TRBJ2-7; 11 bases align to TRBD2. This CDR3 comprises 14 residues. The V segment lost 10 bases and the J segment 1 base; nucleotides outside the gene matches: 6. Germline V gives CDR1 SNHLY, CDR2 FYNNEI. As DNA, the CDR3 is TGTGCCACCACAGGGACTAGCGGATCCTACGAGCAGTACGTC. Translated, it gives CATTGTSGSYEQYV.

This chain uses TRBV13 with TRBJ2-1; 8 positions match TRBD1. The CDR3 is made up of 15 amino acids. Germline V gene sequence: CDR1 PRHDT, CDR2 FYEKMQ (reference sequence). J lost 4 bases, V lost 5 bases, and 7 bases had no gene match. CDR3 nucleotides: TGTGCCAGCAGCCCCCCGGGACAGGTTTACAATGAGCAGTTCTTC. Its translation: CASSPPGQVYNEQFF.

V and J are TRBV7-9 and TRBJ2-7; the match to TRBD1 covers 7 bases. Per the germline V gene, CDR1 is SEHNR and CDR2 is FQNEAQ (reference sequence). V shed 7 bases, J shed 5 bases, and the junction held 2 bases outside the gene matches. The CDR3 runs to 11 residues. The CDR3 coding sequence is TGTGCCAGCACCGGACAGGACGAGCAGTACTTC. Its translation: CASTGQDEQYF.

The chain couples TRBV4-3 to TRBJ1-2; D remains unclear. Germline CDR1 LGHNA, CDR2 YSLEER. Trimming shortened V by 0 bases and J by 7 bases, and 12 bases separated the two germline ends. The CDR3 has 14 residues. CDR3 nucleotide sequence: TGCGCCAGCAGCCAAGATATGGGTGGCGGTGGCTACACCTTC. Amino acid sequence: CASSQDMGGGGYTF.

The V call is TRBV4-1, the J call TRBJ2-3; 10 bases are shared with TRBD1. Looked up from germline, CDR1 is MGHRA and CDR2 is YSYEKL. The CDR3 runs to 15 residues. With V trimmed by 4 bases and J by 5 bases, 6 bases remained unmatched. The CDR3 DNA reads TGCGCCAGCAGCCCATGGGACAGGGGTGGAGATACGCAGTATTTT. This sequence encodes CASSPWDRGGDTQYF.

The gene calls are TRBV27 and TRBJ2-1; 7 nucleotides match TRBD2. The V segment lost 4 bases and the J segment 5 bases; nucleotides outside the gene matches: 2. The CDR3 length is 13 residues. From germline, CDR1 is MNHEY and CDR2 SMNVEV (reference sequence). The CDR3 coding sequence is TGTGCCAGCAGTTCCGCGGGGGACAATGAGCAGTTCTTC. This translates into CASSSAGDNEQFF.

This clone was observed a single time. V is TRBV20-1 and J is TRBJ2-3; D is possibly TRBD1 (6 bases). Looked up from germline, CDR1 is DFQATT and CDR2 is SNEGSKA (reference sequence). This CDR3 is built from 10 residues. Trimming pared 6 bases from V and 10 bases from J, leaving 11 bases between. CDR3 nucleotides: TGCAGTGCACCGGGACAACCGCAGTATTTT. This encodes CSAPGQPQYF.

The rearrangement links TRBV5-1 to TRBJ2-7; D ambiguous. The CDR3 is 14 residues long. Germline CDR1 is SGHRS and CDR2 is YFSETQ. V was cut by 0 bases and J by 3 bases, with 10 bases left in between. The CDR3 DNA sequence: TGCGCCAGCAGCTTGGAACAGTCAGACTACGAGCAGTACTTC. This translates into CASSLEQSDYEQYF.

The chain uses TRBV27 and TRBJ1-6, with a possible D match to TRBD1 (6 bases). Trimming removed 8 bases from V and 9 bases from J, with 14 bases in between. The length of the CDR3 is 13 residues. CDR1 and CDR2 (germline): MNHEY, SMNVEV (reference sequence). For the CDR3, the DNA is TGTGCCAGCGGGGGGGCAGGGCGTTCACCCCTCCACTTT. Protein product: CASGGAGRSPLHF.

The CDR3 spells CASSIAGGLFSYEQYF. The CDR3 DNA reads TGTGCCAGCAGCATCGCGGGGGGCCTCTTCTCATACGAGCAGTACTTC. The chain links TRBV11-2 to TRBJ2-7; 8 positions agree with TRBD2. Germline V gene sequence: CDR1 SGHAT, CDR2 FQNNGV. Trimming removed 5 bases from V and 4 bases from J; junction bases left unmatched: 13. The CDR3 sequence is 16 residues long.

The V call is TRBV9, the J call TRBJ1-1; D is unclear. V lost 0 bases, J lost 0 bases, and 6 bases lay in between. The V gene's germline CDR1 is SGDLS and CDR2 YYNGEE. This CDR3 spans 14 amino acids. The CDR3 DNA sequence: TGTGCCAGCAGCGTAGTCGGGATGAACACTGAAGCTTTCTTT. This encodes CASSVVGMNTEAFF.